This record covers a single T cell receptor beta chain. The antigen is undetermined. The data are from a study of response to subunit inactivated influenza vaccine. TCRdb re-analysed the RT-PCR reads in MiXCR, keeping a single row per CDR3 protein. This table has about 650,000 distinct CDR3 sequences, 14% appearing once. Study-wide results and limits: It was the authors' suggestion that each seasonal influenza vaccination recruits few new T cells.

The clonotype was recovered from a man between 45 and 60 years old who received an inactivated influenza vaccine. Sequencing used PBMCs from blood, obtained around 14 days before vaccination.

CDR3 amino acids: CASSQEANEKLFF. The DNA of the CDR3 is TGCGCCAGCAGCCAAGAGGCCAATGAAAAACTGTTTTTT. The chain carries TRBV4-3 and TRBJ1-4; D is ambiguous. V was trimmed by 0 bases and J by 5 bases, leaving 4 bases between them. The CDR3 totals 13 residues. In germline, CDR1 is LGHNA, CDR2 YSLEER.